The 11 T cell receptor beta chains listed next were all sequenced from one sample in a study of blood T cells in healthy people across ages. Together with a sample-barcoded 5' primer, a J-beta primer mix was included in a second PCR lasting roughly 6 to 12 cycles. TCRdb processed the 5' RACE reads anew with MiXCR; each CDR3 protein has one entry. The sample contains about 810,000 distinct CDR3 sequences, about 37% of which appear only once. Input material: blood. These receptors were obtained from a man in his late teens or twenties in good health.

The chain carries TRBV20-1 and TRBJ2-1, with 8 bases matching TRBD2. CDR3 length equals 17 residues. After removal of 5 bases from V and 10 bases from J, the junction contained 22 bases not matched to a gene. CDR1 is DFQATT and CDR2 is SNEGSKA in the germline V gene (reference sequence). CDR3 in amino acids: CSALRGGGMRLPYEQFF. The CDR3 coding sequence is TGCAGTGCTCTCAGGGGCGGGGGGATGCGGTTACCATACGAGCAGTTCTTC.

The chain joins TRBV12-3 or TRBV12-4 to TRBJ1-2; no reliable D call. The germline V and J ends were trimmed by 5 bases and 0 bases, with 10 bases remaining between them. The CDR3 contains 14 residues. The CDR3 loop reads CASSVGSANYGYTF. CDR3 nucleotide sequence: TGTGCCAGCAGTGTAGGGTCAGCTAACTATGGCTACACCTTC.

Regarding this clonotype: This may be a read error: a much more frequent sequence differs by one nucleotide. In nucleotides, the CDR3 is TGTGCCAGCAGCCAAGAGTGGACCGGGGCCTCCTACAATGAGCAGTTCTTC. This translates into CASSQEWTGASYNEQFF. The chain uses TRBV14 and TRBJ2-1; D may correspond to TRBD1 or TRBD2 (5 bases each). Trimming left V 0 bases short and J 0 bases short, with 12 bases between. Germline CDR1 reads SGHDN; CDR2 reads FVKESK. The CDR3 consists of 17 residues.

The chain carries TRBV9 and TRBJ2-5; D possibly corresponds to TRBD1 (6 bases). Between the trimmed V and J ends, which lost 0 bases and 7 bases, there was a span of 13 bases. The CDR3 covers 14 residues. Germline CDR1 reads SGDLS; CDR2 reads YYNGEE. The CDR3 loop reads CASSVGGGVGTQYF. The CDR3 bases are TGTGCCAGCAGCGTAGGTGGGGGCGTCGGGACCCAGTACTTC.

The chain links TRBV4-3 to TRBJ1-1; D perhaps matches TRBD1 (6 bases). CDR1 and CDR2 from the germline V gene are LGHNA and YSLEER. V lost 0 bases, J lost 4 bases, and 12 bases lay in between. The CDR3 sequence is 15 residues long. The CDR3 sequence is CASSQDRGGITEAFF. The CDR3 coding sequence is TGCGCCAGCAGCCAAGATCGAGGGGGTATCACTGAAGCTTTCTTT.

The rearrangement links TRBV18 to TRBJ1-1; 11 bases are shared with TRBD1. This CDR3 contains 16 residues. Germline CDR1 and CDR2: KGHSH and LQKENI. The trim removed 1 base at V and 0 bases at J, leaving 1 base unmatched. CDR3 amino acids: CASSPRTGGMNTEAFF. CDR3 DNA: TGTGCCAGCTCACCACGGACAGGGGGCATGAACACTGAAGCTTTCTTT.

The table lists this clonotype with a few counts. CDR3 sequence reads: CASSRGVRYGYTF. Written as DNA, the CDR3 is TGTGCCAGCAGCCGGGGGGTACGCTATGGCTACACCTTC. The genes are TRBV14 and TRBJ1-2, with a tentative D call TRBD1 (5 bases). The V and J ends lost 4 bases and 4 bases respectively, with 10 bases between them. Looked up from germline, CDR1 is SGHDN and CDR2 is FVKESK. The CDR3 covers 13 residues.

This clonotype has at least ten counts. This chain links TRBV24-1 with TRBJ2-5; 11 bases line up with TRBD2. This CDR3 spans 18 amino acids. Germline CDR1 reads KGHDR; CDR2 reads SFDVKD. With 4 bases clipped from V and 7 bases from J, the junction kept 16 bases outside the gene matches. The DNA for the CDR3 is TGTGCCACCAGTGACCCCCGACTAGCGGGGTCGGCAAAGTTGACCCAGTACTTC. Encoded protein: CATSDPRLAGSAKLTQYF.

This clonotype was seen only a few times. V gene TRBV12-3 or TRBV12-4 combines with J gene TRBJ1-1; TRBD1 aligns across 9 bases. This CDR3 contains 14 residues. The V and J ends lost 6 bases and 4 bases, in that order; junction bases with no gene match: 6. The CDR3 DNA follows: TGTGCCAGCAGAGATAGACAGGGGGGCACTGAAGCTTTCTTT. Its translation: CASRDRQGGTEAFF.

In the case of this clonotype: A much larger clone sits a single nucleotide away, making a read error possible. The J gene is TRBJ2-7, the V gene TRBV12-3 or TRBV12-4; D might be TRBD1 (6 bases). The V end was cut by 5 bases, the J end by 2 bases, with 16 bases between. The CDR3 sequence is 15 residues long. The chain's CDR3 is CASSPTGTHAYEQYF. For the CDR3, the DNA is TGTGCCAGCAGTCCGACCGGGACACACGCCTACGAGCAGTACTTC.

The CDR3 sequence is CAISGSDEQFF. The CDR3 DNA reads TGTGCCATCAGTGGGAGTGATGAGCAGTTCTTC. The gene calls are TRBV10-3 and TRBJ2-1, with no clear D. Per the germline V gene, CDR1 is ENHRY and CDR2 is SYGVKD. The CDR3 is 11 amino acids. Trimming shortened V by 4 bases and J by 8 bases, and 6 bases separated the two germline ends.